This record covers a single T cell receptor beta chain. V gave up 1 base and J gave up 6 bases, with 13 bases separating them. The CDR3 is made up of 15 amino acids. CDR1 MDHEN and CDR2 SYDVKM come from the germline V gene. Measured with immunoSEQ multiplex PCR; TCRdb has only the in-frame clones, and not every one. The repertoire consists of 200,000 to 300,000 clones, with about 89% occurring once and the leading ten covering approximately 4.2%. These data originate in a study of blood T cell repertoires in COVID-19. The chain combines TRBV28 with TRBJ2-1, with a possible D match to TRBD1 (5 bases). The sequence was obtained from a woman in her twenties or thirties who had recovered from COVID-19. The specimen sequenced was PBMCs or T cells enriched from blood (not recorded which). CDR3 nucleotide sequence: TGTGCCAGCAGTTTATCAGGGCCCACCTCCAATGAGCAGTTCTTC. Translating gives CASSLSGPTSNEQFF.